The present T cell receptor (beta chain) was sequenced within a study of blood T cell repertoires in COVID-19. The CDR3 consists of 14 residues. Germline-derived CDR1 and CDR2 are LNHDA and SQIVND (reference sequence). Deletions cut 3 bases from V and 0 bases from J, with 8 bases between. The protocol was immunoSEQ multiplex PCR, while the TCRdb copy is restricted to in-frame clones and leaves out a portion. Here the sample spans 250,000 to 350,000 clones, around 90% being singletons. The clonotype originates from a woman in her late teens or twenties who had recovered from COVID-19. Sequenced sample: PBMCs or T cells enriched from blood (not recorded which). The chain joins TRBV19 to TRBJ1-2; no definite D call. CDR3 protein: CASSIHRANYGYTF. CDR3 DNA sequence: TGTGCCAGTAGTATCCACAGAGCTAACTATGGCTACACCTTC.